This T cell receptor beta chain was observed in a study of radiation and T cells in renal cell carcinoma. TCRdb keeps only in-frame clones here, not all; method: immunoSEQ multiplex PCR. Of approximately 110,000 clones listed, approximately 78% were seen once; the top ten hold less than 3.5%. The V end lost 0 bases, the J end lost 7 bases, and 8 bases lay between the germline ends. The germline V gene has CDR1 SGDLS and CDR2 YYNGEE. CDR3 length: 12 residues. Points on this clone: Its antigen is currently unknown.

Study results and limitations: In blood, top tumor clones expanded by 2 weeks, shrinking by 4.

The time point is: baseline pretreatment blood. As to treatment: 15 Gy SBRT to primary tumor, nephrectomy 4 weeks later. This chain connects TRBV9 to TRBJ2-7; D ambiguous. Material: blood, obtained from a patient whose treatment included radiotherapy and nephrectomy. The origin of this receptor is a woman aged 55-69 years with renal cell carcinoma. CDR3 region: CASSVELGEQYF. The DNA of the CDR3 is TGTGCCAGCAGCGTAGAACTGGGTGAGCAGTACTTC.